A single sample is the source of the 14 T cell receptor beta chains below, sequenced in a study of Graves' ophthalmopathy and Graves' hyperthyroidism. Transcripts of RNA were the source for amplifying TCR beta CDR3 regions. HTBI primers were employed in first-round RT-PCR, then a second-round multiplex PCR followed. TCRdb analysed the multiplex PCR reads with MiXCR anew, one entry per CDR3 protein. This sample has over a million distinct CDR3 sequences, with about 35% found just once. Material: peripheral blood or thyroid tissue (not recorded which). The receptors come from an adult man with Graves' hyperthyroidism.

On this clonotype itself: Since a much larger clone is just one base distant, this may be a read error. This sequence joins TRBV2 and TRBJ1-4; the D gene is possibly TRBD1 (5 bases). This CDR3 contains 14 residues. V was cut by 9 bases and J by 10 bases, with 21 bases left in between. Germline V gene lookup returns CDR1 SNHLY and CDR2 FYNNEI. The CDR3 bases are TGTGCCAGGGGGCAGCGACGCGGGCAGGGAAAACTGTTTTTT. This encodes CARGQRRGQGKLFF. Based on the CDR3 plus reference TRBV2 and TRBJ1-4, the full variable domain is EPEVTQTPSHQVTQMGQEVILRCVPISNHLYFYWYRQILGQKVEFLVSFYNNEISEKSEIFDDQFSVERPDGSNFTLKIRSTKLEDSAMYFCARGQRRGQGKLFFGSGTQLSVL.

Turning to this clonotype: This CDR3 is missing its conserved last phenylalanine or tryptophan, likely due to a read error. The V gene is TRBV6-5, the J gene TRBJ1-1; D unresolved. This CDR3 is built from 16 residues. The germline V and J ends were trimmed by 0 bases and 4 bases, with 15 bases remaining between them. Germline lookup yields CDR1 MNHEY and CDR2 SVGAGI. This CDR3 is CASSYSERTGPTEAFL. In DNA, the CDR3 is TGTGCCAGCAGTTACTCGGAAAGGACGGGCCCCACTGAAGCTTTCCTT.

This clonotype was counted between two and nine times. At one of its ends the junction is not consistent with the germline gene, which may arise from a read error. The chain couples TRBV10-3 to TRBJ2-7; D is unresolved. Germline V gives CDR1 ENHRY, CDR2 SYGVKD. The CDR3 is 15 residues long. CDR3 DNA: TGTGCCAGCAGTGAAAAGTTTAGGGAATCGTACGAGCAGTACTTC. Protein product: CASSEKFRESYEQYF.

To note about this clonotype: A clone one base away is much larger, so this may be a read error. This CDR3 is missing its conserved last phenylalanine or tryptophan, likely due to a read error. The CDR3: CASSVGRGKETQYL. The CDR3 bases are TGTGCCAGCAGCGTCGGGAGGGGGAAAGAGACCCAGTACCTC. The rearrangement joins TRBV9 to TRBJ2-5; 8 nucleotides line up with TRBD2. After removal of 2 bases from V and 3 bases from J, the junction contained 3 bases not matched to a gene. The CDR3 extends over 14 amino acids. Germline CDR1 SGDLS, CDR2 YYNGEE.

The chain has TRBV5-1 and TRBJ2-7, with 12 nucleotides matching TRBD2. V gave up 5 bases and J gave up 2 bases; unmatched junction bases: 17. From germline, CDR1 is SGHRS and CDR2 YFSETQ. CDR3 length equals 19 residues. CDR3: CASRERSGTSGRRTYEQYF. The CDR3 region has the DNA TGCGCCAGCAGAGAAAGGTCGGGAACTAGCGGGAGGCGTACCTACGAGCAGTACTTC.

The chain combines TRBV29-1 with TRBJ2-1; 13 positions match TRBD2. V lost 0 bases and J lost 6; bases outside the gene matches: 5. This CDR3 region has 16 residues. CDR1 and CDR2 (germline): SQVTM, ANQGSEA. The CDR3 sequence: CSVEDLRTSGSNEQFF. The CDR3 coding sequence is TGCAGCGTTGAAGATCTCCGGACTAGCGGGAGCAATGAGCAGTTCTTC.

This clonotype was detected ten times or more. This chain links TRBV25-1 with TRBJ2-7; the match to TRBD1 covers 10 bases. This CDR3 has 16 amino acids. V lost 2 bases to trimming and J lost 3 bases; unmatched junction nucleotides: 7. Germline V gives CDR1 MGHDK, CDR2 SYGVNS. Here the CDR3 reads CASSEKGQGLLYEQYF. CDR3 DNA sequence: TGTGCCAGCAGTGAAAAGGGACAGGGGTTGCTCTACGAGCAGTACTTC.

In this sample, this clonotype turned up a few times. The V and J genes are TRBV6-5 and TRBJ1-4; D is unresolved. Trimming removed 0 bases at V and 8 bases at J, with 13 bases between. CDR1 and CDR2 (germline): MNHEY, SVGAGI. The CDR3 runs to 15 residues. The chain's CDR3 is CASSYSSRMWEKLFF. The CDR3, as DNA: TGTGCCAGCAGTTACTCTTCCAGGATGTGGGAAAAACTGTTTTTT.

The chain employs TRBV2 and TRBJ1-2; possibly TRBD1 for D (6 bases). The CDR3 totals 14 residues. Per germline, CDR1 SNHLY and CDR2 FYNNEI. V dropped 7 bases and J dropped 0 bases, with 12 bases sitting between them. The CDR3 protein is CASKVGGPNYGYTF. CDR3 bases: TGTGCCAGCAAGGTTGGGGGCCCTAACTATGGCTACACCTTC.

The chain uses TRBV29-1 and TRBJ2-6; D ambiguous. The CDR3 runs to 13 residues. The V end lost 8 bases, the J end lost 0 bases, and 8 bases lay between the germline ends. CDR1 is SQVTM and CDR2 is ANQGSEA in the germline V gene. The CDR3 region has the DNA TGCAGCCAAGGCGGCTCTGGGGCCAACGTCCTGACTTTC. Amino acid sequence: CSQGGSGANVLTF.

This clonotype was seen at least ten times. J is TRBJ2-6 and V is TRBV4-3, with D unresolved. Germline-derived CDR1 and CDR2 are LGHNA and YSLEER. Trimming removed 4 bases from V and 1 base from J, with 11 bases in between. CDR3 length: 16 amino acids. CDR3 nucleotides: TGCGCCAGCAGCCCCCATGTCAGGTCTGGGGCCAACGTCCTGACTTTC. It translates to CASSPHVRSGANVLTF.

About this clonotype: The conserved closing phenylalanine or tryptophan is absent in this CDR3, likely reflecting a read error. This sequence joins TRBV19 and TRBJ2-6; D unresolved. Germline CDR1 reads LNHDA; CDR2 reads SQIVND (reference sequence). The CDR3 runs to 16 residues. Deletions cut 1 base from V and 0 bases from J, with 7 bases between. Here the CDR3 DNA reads TGTGCCAGTAGTATAGCGGACGGCTCTGGGGCCAACGTCCTGACTCCA. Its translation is CASSIADGSGANVLTP.

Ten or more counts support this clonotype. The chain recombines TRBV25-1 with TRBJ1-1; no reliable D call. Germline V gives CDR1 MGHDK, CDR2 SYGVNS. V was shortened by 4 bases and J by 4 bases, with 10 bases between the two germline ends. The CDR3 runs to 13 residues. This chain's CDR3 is CASSGGGGTEAFF. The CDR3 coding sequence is TGTGCCAGCAGTGGGGGAGGTGGCACTGAAGCTTTCTTT. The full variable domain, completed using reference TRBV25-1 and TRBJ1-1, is EADIYQTPRYLVIGTGKKITLECSQTMGHDKMYWYQQDPGMELHLIHYSYGVNSTEKGDLSSESTVSRIRTEHFPLTLESARPSHTSQYLCASSGGGGTEAFFGQGTRLTVV.

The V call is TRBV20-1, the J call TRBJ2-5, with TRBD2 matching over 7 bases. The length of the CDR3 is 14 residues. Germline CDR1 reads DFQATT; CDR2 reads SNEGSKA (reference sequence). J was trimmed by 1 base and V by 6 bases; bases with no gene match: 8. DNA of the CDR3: TGCAGTGCGCGTTTCGGGGGGTCCCAAGAGACCCAGTACTTC. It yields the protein CSARFGGSQETQYF.